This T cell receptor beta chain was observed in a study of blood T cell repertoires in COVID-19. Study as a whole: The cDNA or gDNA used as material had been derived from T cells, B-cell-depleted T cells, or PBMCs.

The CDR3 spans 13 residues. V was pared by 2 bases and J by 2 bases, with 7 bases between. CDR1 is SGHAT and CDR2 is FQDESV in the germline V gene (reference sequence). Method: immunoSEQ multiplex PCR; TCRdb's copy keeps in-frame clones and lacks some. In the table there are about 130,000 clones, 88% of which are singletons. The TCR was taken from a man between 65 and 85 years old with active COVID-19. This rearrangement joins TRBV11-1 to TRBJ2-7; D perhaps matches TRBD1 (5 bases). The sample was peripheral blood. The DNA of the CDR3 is TGTGCCAGCAGCTTACAGGGAACCTACGAGCAGTACTTC. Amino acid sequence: CASSLQGTYEQYF.